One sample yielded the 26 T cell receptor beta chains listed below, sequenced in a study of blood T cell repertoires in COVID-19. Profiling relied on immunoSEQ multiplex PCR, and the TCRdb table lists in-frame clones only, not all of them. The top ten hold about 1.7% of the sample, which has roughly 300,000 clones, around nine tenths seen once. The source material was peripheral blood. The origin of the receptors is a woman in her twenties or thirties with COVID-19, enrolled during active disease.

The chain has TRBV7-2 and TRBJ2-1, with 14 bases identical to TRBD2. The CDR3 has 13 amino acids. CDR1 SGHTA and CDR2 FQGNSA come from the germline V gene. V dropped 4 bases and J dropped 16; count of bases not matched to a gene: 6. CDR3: CASSSTSGGAEFF. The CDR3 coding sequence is TGTGCCAGCAGCTCGACTAGCGGGGGGGCAGAATTCTTC.

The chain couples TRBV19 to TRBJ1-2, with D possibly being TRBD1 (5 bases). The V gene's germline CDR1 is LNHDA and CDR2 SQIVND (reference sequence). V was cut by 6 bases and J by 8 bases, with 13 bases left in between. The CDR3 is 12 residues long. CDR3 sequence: CASSQGLEGYTF. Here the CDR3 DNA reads TGTGCCAGTAGCCAGGGTCTGGAAGGCTACACCTTC.

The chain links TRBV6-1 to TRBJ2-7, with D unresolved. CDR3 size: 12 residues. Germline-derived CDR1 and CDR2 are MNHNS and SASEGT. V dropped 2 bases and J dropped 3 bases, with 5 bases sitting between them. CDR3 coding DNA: TGTGCCAGCAGTGAAAACAACTACGAGCAGTACGTC. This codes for CASSENNYEQYV.

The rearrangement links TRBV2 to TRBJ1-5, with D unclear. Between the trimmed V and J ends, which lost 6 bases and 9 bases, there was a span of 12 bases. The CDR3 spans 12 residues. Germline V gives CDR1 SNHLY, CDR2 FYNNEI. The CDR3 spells CASRTDWGPQHF. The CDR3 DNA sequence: TGTGCCAGCAGAACGGACTGGGGGCCCCAGCATTTT.

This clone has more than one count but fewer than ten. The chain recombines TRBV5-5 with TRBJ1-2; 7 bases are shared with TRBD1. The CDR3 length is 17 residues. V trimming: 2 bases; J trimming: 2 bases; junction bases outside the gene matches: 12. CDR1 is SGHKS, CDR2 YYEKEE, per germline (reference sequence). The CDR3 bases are TGTGCCAGCAGCTTCTTTTCGGTGGGCAGGGGGAACTATGGCTACACCTTC. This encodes CASSFFSVGRGNYGYTF.

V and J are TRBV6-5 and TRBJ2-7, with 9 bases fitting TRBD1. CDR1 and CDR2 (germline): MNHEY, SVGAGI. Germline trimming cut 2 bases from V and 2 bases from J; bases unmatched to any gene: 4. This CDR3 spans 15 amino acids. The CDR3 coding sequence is TGTGCCAGCAGTTACGGGACAGGGTCTACCTACGAGCAGTACTTC. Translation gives CASSYGTGSTYEQYF.

This CDR3 reads CASSTGVGQPQHF. The CDR3 coding sequence is TGTGCCAGCAGTACAGGGGTAGGTCAGCCCCAGCATTTT. The chain combines TRBV28 with TRBJ1-5, with TRBD1 matching over 7 bases. CDR3 length equals 13 residues. Germline-derived CDR1 and CDR2 are MDHEN and SYDVKM. Trimming removed 5 bases from V and 6 bases from J; junction bases left unmatched: 4.

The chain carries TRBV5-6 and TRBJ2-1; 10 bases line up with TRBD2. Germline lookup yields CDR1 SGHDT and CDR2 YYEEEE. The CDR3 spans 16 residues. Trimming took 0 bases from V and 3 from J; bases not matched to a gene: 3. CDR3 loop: CASSLAWTSGYNEQFF. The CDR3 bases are TGTGCCAGCAGCTTGGCTTGGACTAGCGGCTACAATGAGCAGTTCTTC.

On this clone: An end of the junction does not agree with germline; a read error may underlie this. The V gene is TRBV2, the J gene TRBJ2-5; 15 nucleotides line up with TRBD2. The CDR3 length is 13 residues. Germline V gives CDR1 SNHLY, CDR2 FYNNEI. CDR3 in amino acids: CASSSGTSGGRDF. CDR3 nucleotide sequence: TGTGCCAGCAGTTCCGGGACTAGCGGGGGGCGGGACTTC.

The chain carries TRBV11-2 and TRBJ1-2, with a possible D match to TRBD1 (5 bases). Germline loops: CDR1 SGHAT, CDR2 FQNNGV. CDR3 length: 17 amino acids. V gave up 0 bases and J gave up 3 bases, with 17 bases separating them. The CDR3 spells CASSLEAGRGSDYGYTF. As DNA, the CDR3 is TGTGCCAGCAGCTTAGAGGCAGGGCGGGGAAGCGACTATGGCTACACCTTC.

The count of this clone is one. The CDR3 nucleotides are TGCGCCAGCAGTGAGAGGGGGGGAGCATCGAACACTGAAGCTTTCTTT. It translates to CASSERGGASNTEAFF. The chain is built from TRBV10-2 and TRBJ1-1; TRBD1 might be the D (6 bases). The V gene's germline CDR1 is WSHSY and CDR2 SAAADI. The germline V and J ends were trimmed by 2 bases and 1 base, with 14 bases remaining between them. The CDR3 has 16 amino acids.

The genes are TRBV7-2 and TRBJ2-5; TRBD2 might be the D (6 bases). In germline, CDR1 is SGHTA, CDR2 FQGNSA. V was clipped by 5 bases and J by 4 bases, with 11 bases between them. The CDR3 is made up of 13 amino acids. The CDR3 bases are TGTGCCAGCAGCCTCGGGAGAGGAGAGACCCAGTACTTC. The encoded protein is CASSLGRGETQYF.

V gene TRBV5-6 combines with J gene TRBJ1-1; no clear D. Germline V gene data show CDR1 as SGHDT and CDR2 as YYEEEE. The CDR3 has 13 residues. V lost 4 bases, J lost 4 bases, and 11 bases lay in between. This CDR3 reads CASSLKGSTEAFF. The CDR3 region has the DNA TGTGCCAGCAGCCTAAAAGGGAGCACTGAAGCTTTCTTT.

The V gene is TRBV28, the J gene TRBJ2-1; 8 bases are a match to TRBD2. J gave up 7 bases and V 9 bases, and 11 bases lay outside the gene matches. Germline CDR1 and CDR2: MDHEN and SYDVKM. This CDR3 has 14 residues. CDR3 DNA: TGTGCCAGTTACTCGGGCGGGGGGACAAATGAGCAGTTCTTC. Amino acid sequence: CASYSGGGTNEQFF.

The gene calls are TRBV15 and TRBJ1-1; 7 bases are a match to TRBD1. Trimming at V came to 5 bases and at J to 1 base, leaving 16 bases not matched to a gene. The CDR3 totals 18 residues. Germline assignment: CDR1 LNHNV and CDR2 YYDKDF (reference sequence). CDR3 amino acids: CATSPQAGTAIKNTEAFF. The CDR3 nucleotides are TGTGCCACCAGCCCCCAGGCGGGGACAGCAATCAAGAACACTGAAGCTTTCTTT.

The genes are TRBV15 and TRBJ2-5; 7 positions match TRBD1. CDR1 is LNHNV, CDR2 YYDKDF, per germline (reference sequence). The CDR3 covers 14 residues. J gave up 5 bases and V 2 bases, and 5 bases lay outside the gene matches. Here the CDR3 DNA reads TGTGCCACCAGCAGACACAGGGGTGGGGAGACCCAGTACTTC. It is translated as CATSRHRGGETQYF.

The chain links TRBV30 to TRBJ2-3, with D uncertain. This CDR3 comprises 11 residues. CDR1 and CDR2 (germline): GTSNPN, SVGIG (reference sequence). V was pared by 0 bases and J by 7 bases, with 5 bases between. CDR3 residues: CAWSVQNTQYF. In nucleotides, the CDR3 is TGTGCCTGGAGTGTACAAAATACGCAGTATTTT.

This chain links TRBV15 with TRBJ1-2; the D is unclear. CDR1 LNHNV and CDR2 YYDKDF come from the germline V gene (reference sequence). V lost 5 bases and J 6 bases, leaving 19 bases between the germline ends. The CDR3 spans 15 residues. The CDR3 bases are TGTGCCACCAGCGTCGGTGGTCGGGAGATAGATGGCTACACCTTC. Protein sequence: CATSVGGREIDGYTF.

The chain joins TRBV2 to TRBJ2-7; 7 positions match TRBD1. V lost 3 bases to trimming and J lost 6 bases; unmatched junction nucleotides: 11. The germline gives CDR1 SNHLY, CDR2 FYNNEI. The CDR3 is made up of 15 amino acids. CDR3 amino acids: CASSDLWQGVGEQYF. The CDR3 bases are TGTGCCAGCAGTGATCTCTGGCAGGGGGTAGGCGAGCAGTACTTC.

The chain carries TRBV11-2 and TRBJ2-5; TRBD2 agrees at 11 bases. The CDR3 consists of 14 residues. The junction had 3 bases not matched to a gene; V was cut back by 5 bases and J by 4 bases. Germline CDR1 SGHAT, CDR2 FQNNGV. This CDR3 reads CASSPGTSGETQYF. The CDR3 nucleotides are TGTGCCAGCAGCCCCGGGACTAGCGGAGAGACCCAGTACTTC.

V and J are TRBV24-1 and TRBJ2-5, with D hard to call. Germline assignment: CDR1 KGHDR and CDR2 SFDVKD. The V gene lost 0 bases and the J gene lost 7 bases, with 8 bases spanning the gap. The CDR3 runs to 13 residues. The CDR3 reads CATSDLAVTTQYF. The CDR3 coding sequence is TGTGCCACCAGTGATTTGGCAGTCACGACCCAGTACTTC.

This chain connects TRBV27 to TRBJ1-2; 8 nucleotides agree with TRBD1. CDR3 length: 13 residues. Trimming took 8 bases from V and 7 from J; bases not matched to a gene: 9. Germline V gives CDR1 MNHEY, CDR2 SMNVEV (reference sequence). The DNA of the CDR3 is TGTGCCAGCCGCCCAGGGGGCGCGAGTGGCTACACCTTC. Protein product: CASRPGGASGYTF.

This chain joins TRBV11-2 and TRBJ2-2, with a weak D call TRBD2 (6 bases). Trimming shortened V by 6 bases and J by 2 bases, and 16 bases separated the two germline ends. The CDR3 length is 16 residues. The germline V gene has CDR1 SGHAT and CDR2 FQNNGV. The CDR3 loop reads CASRRLGTDNTGELFF. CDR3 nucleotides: TGTGCCAGCAGACGACTAGGGACCGATAACACCGGGGAGCTGTTTTTT.

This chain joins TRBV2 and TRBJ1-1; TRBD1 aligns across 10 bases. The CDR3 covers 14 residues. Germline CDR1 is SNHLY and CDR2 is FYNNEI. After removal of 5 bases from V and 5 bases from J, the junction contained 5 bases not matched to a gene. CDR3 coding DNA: TGTGCCAGCAGTCAAGACAGGGGGCAAACTGAAGCTTTCTTT. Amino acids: CASSQDRGQTEAFF.

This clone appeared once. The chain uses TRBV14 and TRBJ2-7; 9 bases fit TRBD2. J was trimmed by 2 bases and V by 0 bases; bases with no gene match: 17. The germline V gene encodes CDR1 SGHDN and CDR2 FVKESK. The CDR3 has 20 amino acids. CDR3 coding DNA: TGTGCCAGCAGCCAAGATACTACCGTTCCGACTAGCGGTTATACCTACGAGCAGTACTTC. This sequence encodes CASSQDTTVPTSGYTYEQYF.

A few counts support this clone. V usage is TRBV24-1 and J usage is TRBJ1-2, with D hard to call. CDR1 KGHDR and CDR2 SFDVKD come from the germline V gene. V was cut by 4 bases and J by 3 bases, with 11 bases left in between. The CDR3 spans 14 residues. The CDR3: CATSDASDYYGYTF. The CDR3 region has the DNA TGTGCCACCAGTGACGCATCCGACTACTATGGCTACACCTTC.